This T cell receptor (beta chain) is from a study of immune evolution from preneoplasia to lung adenocarcinoma. General study points: From normal lung to invasive adenocarcinoma, top clone frequencies appeared to decrease. Normal lung had highest clonality; later lesions appeared denser, more diverse.

TCRdb's table, derived via immunoSEQ multiplex PCR, lists solely in-frame clones and lacks some. This sample has about 7,900 clones, with around four fifths found just once. To note about this clone: Antigen unknown.

Patient tissue came from resections in Japan or China, 2014–2017. Two lung cancer pathologists independently confirmed each histologic diagnosis. The receptor comes from a person aged 65-85 years with lung adenocarcinoma. Sequenced input: FFPE adjacent normal lung tissue.

In nucleotides, the CDR3 is TGTGCCAGCAGCTTAGAGGGGCGGGGGAGCACAGATACGCAGTATTTT. This encodes CASSLEGRGSTDTQYF. V usage is TRBV7-8 and J usage is TRBJ2-3; the match to TRBD2 covers 7 bases. This CDR3 is 16 amino acids long. The V gene end was trimmed by 1 base and the J gene end by 0 bases; junction bases not matched to a gene: 4. The germline V gene encodes CDR1 SGHVS and CDR2 FQNEAQ.